A single sample is the source of the 2 T cell receptor beta chains below, sequenced in a study of T cells expressing NK-cell markers. TCRdb reanalyzed the 5' RACE reads, giving one entry per CDR3 protein sequence and no DNA. This sample contains fewer than 400,000 distinct CDR3 sequences. What was sequenced was blood T cells: a sorted CD56 or NKG2C T cell subset, CD4+ or CD8+ T cells, or bulk PBMC T cells (not recorded which). These receptors came from a man between 18 and 69 years old in good health.

The genes are TRBV12-3 or TRBV12-4 and TRBJ2-1; TCRdb's D gene call, TRBD1, goes unchecked for lack of DNA. This CDR3 spans 16 amino acids. The CDR3 region is CASSPGGAGINNEQFF.

The chain joins TRBV20-1 to TRBJ2-3; TCRdb proposes TRBD2, but this gene call is untestable without DNA. Germline CDR1 is DFQATT and CDR2 is SNEGSKA (reference sequence). The CDR3 consists of 14 residues. The CDR3 is CSAATSGGPDTQYF.